A selection of T cell receptor beta chains follows, all from one sample in a study of CD8 T cells in ankylosing spondylitis. TCRdb re-analysed the 5' RACE reads in MiXCR, keeping a single row per CDR3 protein. The sample carries hundreds of thousands of distinct CDR3 sequences, about an eighth recorded once. Sequenced input: blood, either unsorted or a sorted T cell fraction (not recorded which). These receptors all come from a male donor with ankylosing spondylitis. Each CDR3 is given with its conserved first and last residue. The D gene is left open where the match is weak. Not every row has a clone size; where given, it reads once, few, many or a size class.

j_call d_call v_call clone_size cdr3_aa cdr3_nt
TRBJ2-7 NA TRBV7-6 few CASSLDTTTGEQYF TGTGCCAGCAGCTTGGACACCACCACGGGCGAGCAGTACTTC
TRBJ2-6 NA TRBV5-1 NA CASNVRTSGANVLTF TGCGCCAGCAACGTCAGGACTTCTGGGGCCAACGTCCTGACTTTC
TRBJ2-2 TRBD2 TRBV20-1 NA CSARGREGQVAGELFF TGCAGTGCTAGAGGGCGGGAGGGCCAGGTAGCCGGGGAGCTGTTTTTT
TRBJ1-1 TRBD1 TRBV4-2 few CASSQPGQVSTEAFF TGTGCCAGCAGCCAACCGGGACAGGTGAGCACTGAAGCTTTCTTT
TRBJ2-5 NA TRBV29-1 few CSPPVETQYF TGCAGCCCCCCAGTGGAGACCCAGTACTTC
TRBJ1-1 TRBD1 TRBV5-1 few CASSVQGARRGTEAFF TGCGCCAGCAGCGTCCAGGGGGCGCGTCGTGGCACTGAAGCTTTCTTT
TRBJ2-3 TRBD2 TRBV11-1 few CASSLRPSGRRASTDTQYF TGTGCCAGCAGCTTAAGGCCTAGCGGGAGAAGGGCTAGCACAGATACGCAGTATTTT
TRBJ1-3 NA TRBV29-1 NA CSIRGGSGNTIYF TGCAGCATCCGAGGGGGCTCTGGAAACACCATATATTTT
TRBJ1-1 NA TRBV12-3/TRBV12-4 many CASSLEGGGTEAFF TGTGCCAGCAGCTTAGAGGGAGGGGGCACTGAAGCTTTCTTT
TRBJ2-5 TRBD1 TRBV19 NA CASSKVGTELETQYF TGTGCCAGTAGTAAAGTCGGGACAGAACTGGAGACCCAGTACTTC
TRBJ2-7 NA TRBV27 few CASSSRVGGYEQYF TGTGCCAGCAGTTCCAGGGTGGGAGGCTACGAGCAGTACTTC
TRBJ2-7 NA TRBV10-3 few CAIMNPSEGRKEQYF TGTGCCATCATGAATCCATCGGAGGGTCGGAAGGAGCAGTACTTC
TRBJ2-3 TRBD2 TRBV12-3/TRBV12-4 many CASSKREVHTDTQYF TGTGCCAGCAGTAAGCGGGAGGTTCACACAGATACGCAGTATTTT
TRBJ2-4 NA TRBV6-1 few CASSEVASSGVQYF TGTGCCAGCAGTGAAGTCGCTAGCTCGGGAGTTCAGTACTTC
TRBJ1-5 NA TRBV15 NA CATSRAAGAYQPQHF TGTGCCACCAGCAGAGCGGCGGGGGCCTATCAGCCCCAGCATTTT
TRBJ2-3 TRBD2 TRBV4-2 few CASSAGLAGGSTDTQYF TGTGCCAGCAGCGCCGGACTAGCGGGAGGAAGCACAGATACGCAGTATTTT
TRBJ2-2 NA TRBV30 few CAWSNGLNTGELFF TGTGCCTGGAGTAACGGGCTGAACACCGGGGAGCTGTTTTTT
TRBJ2-3 NA TRBV4-1 NA CASSQHITVRVLTDTQYF TGCGCCAGCAGCCAACATATAACAGTGAGGGTACTCACAGATACGCAGTATTTT
TRBJ2-5 NA TRBV14 few CASSQGSHATQYF TGTGCCAGCAGCCAAGGCAGTCATGCGACCCAGTACTTC
TRBJ1-6 NA TRBV5-1 few CASSLDDNSPLHF TGCGCCAGCAGCTTGGACGATAATTCACCCCTCCACTTT
TRBJ2-3 TRBD2 TRBV7-2 NA CASSVTSGTWGDTQYF TGTGCCAGCAGCGTTACTAGCGGGACTTGGGGAGATACGCAGTATTTT
TRBJ1-2 TRBD1 TRBV5-1 many CASSGTGEAGYTF TGCGCCAGCAGCGGTACAGGGGAGGCTGGCTACACCTTC
TRBJ1-1 NA TRBV11-2 NA CASSLEYRDEIERNTEAFF TGTGCCAGCAGCTTAGAGTATAGGGATGAAATTGAGCGGAACACTGAAGCTTTCTTT
TRBJ2-1 NA TRBV7-6 few CASSLGEAYNEQFF TGTGCCAGCAGCTTAGGTGAGGCGTACAATGAGCAGTTCTTC
TRBJ2-3 NA TRBV5-1 NA CASSRIGGSASDTQYF TGCGCCAGCAGCCGCATCGGGGGTTCAGCATCAGATACGCAGTATTTT
TRBJ1-4 NA TRBV7-8 NA CASSAMHRLEKLFF TGTGCCAGCAGCGCTATGCACCGGTTAGAAAAACTGTTTTTT
TRBJ1-1 TRBD1 TRBV5-1 NA CASSLWGTGMAARNTEAFF TGCGCCAGCAGCTTGTGGGGGACAGGGATGGCGGCTAGGAACACTGAAGCTTTCTTT
TRBJ2-3 NA TRBV11-2 many CASSAGYISTDTQYF TGTGCCAGCAGCGCTGGGTATATTAGCACAGATACGCAGTATTTT
TRBJ2-1 NA TRBV7-9 few CASSFDYVYNEQFF TGTGCCAGCAGCTTCGACTATGTATACAATGAGCAGTTCTTC
TRBJ1-2 TRBD1 TRBV2 few CASTFGQGALYGYTF TGTGCCAGCACCTTCGGACAGGGCGCTCTCTATGGCTACACCTTC
TRBJ1-2 NA TRBV20-1 few CSATWGAGGGYTF TGCAGTGCTACTTGGGGTGCGGGCGGTGGCTACACCTTC
TRBJ1-1 NA TRBV20-1 NA CSARLLRGDGTEAFF TGCAGTGCTAGACTCTTACGGGGGGATGGGACTGAAGCTTTCTTT
TRBJ1-6 NA TRBV5-1 NA CASSPVGRSDSPLHF TGCGCCAGCAGCCCTGTTGGACGTTCCGATTCACCCCTCCACTTT
TRBJ2-7 TRBD2 TRBV15 NA CATSRTSGSRDEQYF TGTGCCACCAGCAGAACTAGCGGGAGTAGAGACGAGCAGTACTTC
TRBJ2-5 NA TRBV2 few CASSVIPGETQYF TGTGCCAGCAGTGTTATTCCGGGGGAGACCCAGTACTTC
TRBJ2-5 NA TRBV15 few CATSRDRRDGETQYF TGTGCCACCAGCAGAGATAGGAGGGATGGTGAGACCCAGTACTTC
TRBJ2-1 TRBD2 TRBV24-1 few CATSDQGLAGPGDEQFF TGTGCCACCAGTGACCAGGGACTAGCGGGCCCTGGGGATGAGCAGTTCTTC
TRBJ2-1 TRBD2 TRBV24-1 NA CATSDKIAGGSYNEQFF TGTGCCACCAGTGATAAAATAGCGGGCGGGTCCTACAATGAGCAGTTCTTC
TRBJ2-1 TRBD2 TRBV20-1 NA CSANGLAGVGEQFF TGCAGTGCTAATGGACTAGCGGGAGTCGGTGAGCAGTTCTTC
TRBJ2-5 NA TRBV20-1 few CSAGVSAPETQYF TGCAGTGCTGGGGTCTCGGCCCCAGAGACCCAGTACTTC
TRBJ2-4 NA TRBV29-1 few CSVEDRQPKNIQYF TGCAGCGTTGAAGATAGACAGCCCAAAAACATTCAGTACTTC
TRBJ2-1 NA TRBV5-1 many CASSVSGSSYNEQFF TGTGCCAGCAGCGTTAGCGGTAGCTCCTACAATGAGCAGTTCTTC
TRBJ1-5 NA TRBV7-8 few CASSPRPGEFSQPQHF TGTGCCAGCAGCCCTCGGCCAGGGGAATTCAGTCAGCCCCAGCATTTT
TRBJ1-6 TRBD1 TRBV7-6 NA CASGRGQGKTPLHF TGTGCCAGCGGGAGGGGACAGGGTAAAACACCCCTCCACTTT
TRBJ2-6 TRBD1 TRBV5-1 few CASSLEGQLDFDVLTF TGCGCCAGCAGCTTAGAGGGACAGCTGGACTTCGACGTCCTGACTTTC
TRBJ2-3 NA TRBV12-3/TRBV12-4 many CASRVGSTDTQYF TGTGCCAGCAGGGTCGGGAGCACAGATACGCAGTATTTT
TRBJ1-1 TRBD1 TRBV15 NA CATSEGNRGNTEAFF TGTGCCACCAGCGAAGGGAACAGGGGAAACACTGAAGCTTTCTTT
TRBJ1-6 TRBD1 TRBV12-3/TRBV12-4 NA CASSLYRGNSPLHF TGTGCCAGCAGTCTTTACAGGGGAAATTCACCCCTCCACTTT
TRBJ1-3 NA TRBV3-1 NA CASSQAWSGNTIYF TGTGCCAGCAGCCAGGCTTGGTCTGGAAACACCATATATTTT
TRBJ2-2 TRBD1 TRBV7-8 many CASSSPQGLLFF TGTGCCAGCAGCTCACCACAGGGGTTGCTGTTTTTT
TRBJ2-1 TRBD2 TRBV29-1 few CSVDRSGDSELFF TGCAGCGTTGATCGTAGCGGGGACTCAGAGCTGTTCTTC
TRBJ2-7 TRBD1 TRBV29-1 NA CSVGQGDYEQYF TGCAGCGTAGGACAGGGGGACTACGAGCAGTACTTC
TRBJ2-1 TRBD2 TRBV20-1 few CSAPGTSGTQSQFF TGCAGTGCCCCAGGGACTAGCGGAACCCAGTCCCAGTTCTTC
TRBJ2-7 NA TRBV5-5 NA CASSRSVRGFHEQYF TGTGCCAGCAGCAGGTCTGTCCGGGGGTTCCACGAGCAGTACTTC
TRBJ2-2 TRBD2 TRBV3-1 few CASSRLAGGGTGELFF TGTGCCAGCAGCCGTTTAGCGGGAGGGGGCACCGGGGAGCTGTTTTTT
TRBJ1-2 NA TRBV20-1 few CSAMAGADYGYTF TGCAGTGCTATGGCGGGGGCGGACTATGGCTACACCTTC
TRBJ1-6 NA TRBV5-5 few CASSSIGGQHSPLHF TGTGCCAGCAGCTCGATAGGGGGTCAGCATTCACCCCTCCACTTT
TRBJ1-5 NA TRBV4-1 NA CASSPREYSNQPQHF TGCGCCAGCAGTCCCCGGGAGTATAGCAATCAGCCCCAGCATTTT